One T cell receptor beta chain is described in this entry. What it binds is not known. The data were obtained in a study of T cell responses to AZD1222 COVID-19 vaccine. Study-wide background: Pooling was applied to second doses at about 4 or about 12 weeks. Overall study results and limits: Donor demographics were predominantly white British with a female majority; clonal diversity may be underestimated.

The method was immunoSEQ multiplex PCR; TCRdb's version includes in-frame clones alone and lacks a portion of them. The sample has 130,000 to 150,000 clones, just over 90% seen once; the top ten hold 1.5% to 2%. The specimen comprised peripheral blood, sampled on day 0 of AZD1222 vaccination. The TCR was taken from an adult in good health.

Here the CDR3 reads CASSTTGGFGNTIYF. DNA of the CDR3: TGTGCCAGCAGCACGACAGGGGGGTTTGGAAACACCATATATTTT. The chain employs TRBV6-5 and TRBJ1-3; TRBD1 agrees at 9 bases. The CDR3 sequence is 15 residues long. J gave up 3 bases and V 6 bases, and 6 bases lay outside the gene matches. The germline V gene encodes CDR1 MNHEY and CDR2 SVGAGI.